This TCR beta chain stems from a study of T cells in localized non-small cell lung cancer. Notes on this clone: Antigen specificity is unknown.

With V trimmed by 7 bases and J by 5 bases, 12 bases remained unmatched. Germline V CDR1 and CDR2: SGHRS, YFSETQ. The CDR3 consists of 15 residues. Generated by immunoSEQ multiplex PCR, the TCRdb table keeps only in-frame clones and is missing some. In the table there are 23,000 or so clones, about 89% of which are singletons. Study-wide points: Uninvolved nearby lung showed the greatest T cell clonality, exceeding that found in tumor. Appearing in adjacent lung were a median about 60 of the top 100 tumor clones. Sequencing covered just one tumor region, so heterogeneity cannot be ruled out.

The sequencing used peripheral blood, collected before any cancer treatment. The chain links TRBV5-1 to TRBJ1-1; TRBD1 agrees at 9 bases. This receptor was taken from a man aged 40 to 70 with stage I squamous cell lung carcinoma. The CDR3 DNA reads as TGCGCCAGCGGATCCGGGACAGGGCCCTTGACTGAAGCTTTCTTT. The encoded protein is CASGSGTGPLTEAFF.